This T cell receptor (beta chain) was identified in a study of identical twins (dated by TCRdb to 2016 to 2018). Study-wide context: TCR alpha and beta repertoires from monozygotic twins, unrelated adults of various ages and cord blood were deep-sequenced to test whether fetal clonotypes persist. Replicate twin experiments were performed at different times using different library preparation protocols to rule out contamination. Beyond this particular receptor, the publication reports: Recombination models systematically underestimated out-of-frame TCR alpha sharing in monozygotic twins but agreed with sharing between unrelated individuals. Zero-insertion analyses could be partly confounded by invariant T cells such as MAIT and iNKT, though diverse VJ usage argued against such confounding for most clonotypes. Fewer insertions were carried by abundant cord blood beta clonotypes; a weaker similar trend was observed in young adult naive repertoires, while no such trend was observed in memory repertoires. Because the same donors could not be followed over many years, the conclusions depended on cross-sectional statistical analysis. Compared with coincidental sharing between unrelated individuals, out-of-frame TCR alpha sequences shared between twins had an excess of sequences with low generation probability. Excess twin sharing in beta out-of-frame sequences was weaker because fewer shared sequences lowered the signal-to-noise ratio.

CDR1 and CDR2 are read off the germline V gene (reference sequence) as SEHNR and FQNEAQ. The CDR3 has 14 amino acids, counting the end cysteine and phenylalanine. Just CDR3 DNA is preserved here, 42 bases in frame from base 1. The trim is 5 bases for V and 0 bases for J, with a gap of 11 bases between the germline ends. Every donor was a healthy Caucasian. The twin cohort comprised three pairs of female monozygotic twins, all aged about 18 to 30 years. Positive isolation kits from Invitrogen were used to isolate the CD4+ and CD8+ T cell populations. A remark on this clonotype: It has no known antigen specificity. No much larger clonotype is one base removed from it; base qualities were not supplied.

The library was produced with 5' RACE. The instrument was an Illumina HiSeq 2000. A universal primer binding site was added through template switching, and the final cDNA carried a unique molecular identifier so that TCR cDNA molecules could be counted accurately. First-strand cDNA for TCR alpha and beta chains was synthesized from specific primers in the conserved constant-segment region. Each cDNA library was double barcoded, with a SMART-Mk sample barcode plus Illumina barcodes, to control for contamination. Two successive PCR steps introduced TruSeq adapter sequences along with Illumina sample barcodes. TCR alpha and beta cDNA libraries were sequenced on the Illumina HiSeq platform with custom primers. The study's own analysis went as follows. Raw reads were processed with MiGEC to extract unique molecular identifiers, and MiXCR was used to determine CDR3 positions. Recombination models were inferred per individual with the repgenHMM and IGoR tools using an EM algorithm. The tcR package in R was used for shared clonotype analysis, with sharing normalized by the product of cloneset sizes. To study raw recombination free of thymic and clonal selection effects, out-of-frame nonproductive sequences were analyzed. TCRdb trimmed public reads at Q25 via fastp, called clones via MiXCR and kept in-frame beta chains. Under each unique CDR3 protein, matching rows form one entry showing the most common genes and DNA. These V and J calls are TCRdb output, not the study's own analysis. This sample holds 400,000 to 550,000 distinct CDR3 sequences; 13% to 15% were observed only once. Jointly, the top ten make up 0.98% of the sample.

These sequences were also reported in another study, on yellow fever vaccine responses in identical twins. The second study's paper adds: The T cell response to vaccination in identical twins was reported by the authors to appear partly convergent and partly personalized. Focusing on identical twins, the study followed the T cell clones that responded to the vaccine, and did so with precision.

The sequence was obtained from a woman under 30 in good health. Source material: CD4+ T cells sorted from blood. This chain is built from TRBV7-9 and TRBJ2-7; the D gene is possibly TRBD2, with 5 bases matching. The DNA sequence is given as TGTGCCAGCAGCGGGCTTGGGAGCTCCTACGAGCAGTACTTC. Translated, it gives CASSGLGSSYEQYF.